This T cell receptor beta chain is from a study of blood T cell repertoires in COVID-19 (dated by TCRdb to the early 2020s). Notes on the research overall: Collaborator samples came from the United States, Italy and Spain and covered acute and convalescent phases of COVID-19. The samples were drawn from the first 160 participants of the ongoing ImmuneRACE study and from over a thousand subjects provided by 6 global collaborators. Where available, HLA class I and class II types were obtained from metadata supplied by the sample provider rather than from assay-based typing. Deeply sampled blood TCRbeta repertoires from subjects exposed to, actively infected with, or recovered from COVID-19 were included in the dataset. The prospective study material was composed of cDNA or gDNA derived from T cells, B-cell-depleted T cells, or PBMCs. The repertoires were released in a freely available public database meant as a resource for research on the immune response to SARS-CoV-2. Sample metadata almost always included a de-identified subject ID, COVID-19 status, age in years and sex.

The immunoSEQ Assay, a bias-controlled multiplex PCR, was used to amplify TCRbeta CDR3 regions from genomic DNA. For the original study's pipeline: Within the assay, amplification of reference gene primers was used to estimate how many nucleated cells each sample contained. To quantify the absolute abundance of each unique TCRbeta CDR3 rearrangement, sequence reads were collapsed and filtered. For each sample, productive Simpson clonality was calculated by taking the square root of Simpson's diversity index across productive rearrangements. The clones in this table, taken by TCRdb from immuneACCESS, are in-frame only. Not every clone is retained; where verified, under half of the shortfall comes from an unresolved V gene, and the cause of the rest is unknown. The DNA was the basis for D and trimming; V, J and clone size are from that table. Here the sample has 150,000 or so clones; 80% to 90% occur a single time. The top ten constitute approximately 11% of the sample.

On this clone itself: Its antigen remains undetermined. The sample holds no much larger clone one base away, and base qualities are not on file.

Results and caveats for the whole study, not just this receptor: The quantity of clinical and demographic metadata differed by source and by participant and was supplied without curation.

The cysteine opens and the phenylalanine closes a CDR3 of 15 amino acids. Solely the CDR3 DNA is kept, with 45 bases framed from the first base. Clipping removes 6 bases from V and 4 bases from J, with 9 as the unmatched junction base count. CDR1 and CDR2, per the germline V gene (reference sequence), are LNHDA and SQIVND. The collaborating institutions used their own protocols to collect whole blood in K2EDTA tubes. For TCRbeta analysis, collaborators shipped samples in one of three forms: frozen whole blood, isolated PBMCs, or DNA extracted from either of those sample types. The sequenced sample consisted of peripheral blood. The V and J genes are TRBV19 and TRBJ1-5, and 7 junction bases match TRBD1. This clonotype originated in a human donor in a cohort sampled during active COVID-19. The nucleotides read TGTGCCAGTAGCCTGATCAGGGGGACGAATCAGCCCCAGCATTTT. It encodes CASSLIRGTNQPQHF.